Sequencing of this T cell receptor beta chain was carried out in a study of metastatic and nonmetastatic thyroid tumors. About the research overall: The authors compared repertoires across blood and tumor or nodule tissue from malignant and benign thyroid patients.

Whole-study findings and limits: The reported finding was significantly higher TCR beta diversity in malignant thyroid tumors relative to benign nodules, in blood and tumor.

The CDR3 has 15 amino acids. CDR1 is MDHEN and CDR2 is SYDVKM in the germline V gene. The V end lost 3 bases, the J end lost 4 bases, and 13 bases lay between the germline ends. Per the original data handling: CDR3 differences across clinicopathological groups were used to build a distant-metastasis classifier for papillary thyroid cancer. TCRdb reanalyzed the PCR reads with MiXCR. Clone size and V and J calls follow TCRdb, not the original study. The table records some 14,000 clones, about 23% of them present only once. Prior to thyroid surgery, none of the patients had received any treatment. This clone was found many times. Its antigen is as yet unknown. The sample holds other DNA sequences that translate to the same CDR3.

The sample comprised blood. The V call is TRBV28, the J call TRBJ1-3, with D tentatively TRBD1 (5 bases). This sequence was found in a female donor with papillary thyroid cancer or a benign thyroid nodule (not recorded which). Some clones in this sample may be carry-over from other donors' samples. CDR3 sequence (DNA): TGTGCCAGCAGTTTCGGGGACCGCGCCGGAAACACCATATATTTT. It specifies CASSFGDRAGNTIYF.